A single T cell receptor (beta chain) is shown here with its context. This sample stems from a study of T cell changes during pregnancy in multiple sclerosis. CDR1 and CDR2 from the germline V gene are MNHEY and SMNVEV (reference sequence). Trimming removed 3 bases from V and 7 bases from J, with 16 bases in between. This CDR3 contains 14 residues. Here immunoSEQ multiplex PCR was the method, and the copy in TCRdb shows in-frame clones only, minus some. Among around 26,000 clones listed, roughly nine tenths were seen once. The sequenced sample was CD8+ T cells from peripheral blood mononuclear cells, obtained in the first trimester of pregnancy. The chain links TRBV27 to TRBJ2-7, with D possibly matching TRBD1 (6 bases). The receptor was derived from a female donor in good health, enrolled as a control in a pregnancy study. The CDR3 nucleotides are TGTGCCAGCAGTTTCTTTACAGGGTCGGAAGAGCAGTACTTC. Amino acid sequence: CASSFFTGSEEQYF.